This TCR beta chain comes out of a study of blood T cell repertoires in COVID-19. Study overall: COVID-19 samples, acute and convalescent, were from the United States, Italy and Spain. T cells, B-cell-depleted T cells, or PBMCs supplied cDNA or gDNA.

Original analysis: Estimated nucleated cell counts came from reference gene primer amplification. Sequenced by immunoSEQ multiplex PCR; TCRdb stores in-frame clones only, minus some. For V, J and clone size, that table is used; D and trimming come from the DNA. The sample includes fewer than 50,000 clones, about 80% of them seen just once. The sample consisted of peripheral blood. The TCR comes from a human donor in a cohort sampled during active COVID-19.

The CDR3 nucleotides are TGCGCCAGCAGGTTGACAGGGTCCACTGAAGCTTTCTTT. Protein product: CASRLTGSTEAFF. The chain combines TRBV5-1 with TRBJ1-1; TRBD1 matches at 7 bases. Germline loops: CDR1 SGHRS, CDR2 YFSETQ. The CDR3 is made up of 13 amino acids. The J segment lost 4 bases and the V segment lost 5 bases, leaving 5 bases of the junction unmatched.